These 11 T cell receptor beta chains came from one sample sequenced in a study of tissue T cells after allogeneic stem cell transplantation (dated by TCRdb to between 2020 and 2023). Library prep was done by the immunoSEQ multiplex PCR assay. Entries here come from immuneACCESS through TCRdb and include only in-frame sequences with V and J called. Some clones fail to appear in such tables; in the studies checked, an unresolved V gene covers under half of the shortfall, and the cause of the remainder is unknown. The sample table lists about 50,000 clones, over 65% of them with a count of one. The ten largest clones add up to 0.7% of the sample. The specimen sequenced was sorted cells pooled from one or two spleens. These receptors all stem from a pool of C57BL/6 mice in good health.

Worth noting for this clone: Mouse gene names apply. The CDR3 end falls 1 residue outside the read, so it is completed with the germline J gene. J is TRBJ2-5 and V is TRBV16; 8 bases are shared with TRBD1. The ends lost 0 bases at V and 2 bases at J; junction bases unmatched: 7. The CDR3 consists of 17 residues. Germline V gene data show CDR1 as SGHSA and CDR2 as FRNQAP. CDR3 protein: CASSLDRTGWVQDTQYF. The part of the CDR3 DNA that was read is TGTGCAAGCAGCTTAGATAGGACAGGGTGGGTCCAAGACACCCAGTAC. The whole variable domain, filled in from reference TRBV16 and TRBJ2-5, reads NAGVIQTPRHKVTGKGQEATLWCEPISGHSAVFWYRQTIVQGLEFLTYFRNQAPIDDSGMPKERFSAQMPNQSHSTLKIQSTQPQDSAVYLCASSLDRTGWVQDTQYFGPGTRLLVL.

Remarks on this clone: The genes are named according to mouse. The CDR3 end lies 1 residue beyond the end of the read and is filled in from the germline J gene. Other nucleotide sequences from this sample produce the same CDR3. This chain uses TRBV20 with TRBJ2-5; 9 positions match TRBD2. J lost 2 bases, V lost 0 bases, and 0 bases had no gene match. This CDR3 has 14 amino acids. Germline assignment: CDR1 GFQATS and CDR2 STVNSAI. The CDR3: CGARDWGGQDTQYF. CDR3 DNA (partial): TGTGGTGCTAGGGACTGGGGGGGCCAAGACACCCAGTAC.

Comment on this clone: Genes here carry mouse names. The sequenced CDR3 bases are TGTGCCAGCAGCCGACTGGGGGGCGAAGACACCCAGTAC. This sequence encodes CASSRLGGEDTQY. The full CDR3 sequence reads CASSRLGGEDTQYF. The rearrangement joins TRBV5 to TRBJ2-5; 10 positions match TRBD2. The missing CDR3 end, 1 residue past where the read stops, is filled in from the germline J gene. V lost 4 bases, J lost 4 bases, and 2 bases stayed unmatched. The V gene's germline CDR1 is LGHNA and CDR2 YNLKQL (reference sequence). CDR3 size: 14 residues.

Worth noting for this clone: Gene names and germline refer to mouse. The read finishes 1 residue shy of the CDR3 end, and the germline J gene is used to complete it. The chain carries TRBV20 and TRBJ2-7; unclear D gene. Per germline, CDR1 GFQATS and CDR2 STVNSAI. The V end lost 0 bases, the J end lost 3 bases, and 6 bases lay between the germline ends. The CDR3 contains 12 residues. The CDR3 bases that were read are TGTGGTGCTAGGGATGACAACTATGAACAGTAC. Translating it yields CGARDDNYEQY. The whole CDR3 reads CGARDDNYEQYF.

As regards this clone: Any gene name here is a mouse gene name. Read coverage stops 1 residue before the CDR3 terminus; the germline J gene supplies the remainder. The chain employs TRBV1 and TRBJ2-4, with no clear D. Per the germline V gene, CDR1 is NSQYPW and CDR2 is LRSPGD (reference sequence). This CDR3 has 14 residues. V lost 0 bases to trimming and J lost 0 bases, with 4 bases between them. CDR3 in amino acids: CTCSADSSQNTLYF. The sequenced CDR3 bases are TGCACCTGCAGTGCAGACAGTAGTCAAAACACCTTGTAC.

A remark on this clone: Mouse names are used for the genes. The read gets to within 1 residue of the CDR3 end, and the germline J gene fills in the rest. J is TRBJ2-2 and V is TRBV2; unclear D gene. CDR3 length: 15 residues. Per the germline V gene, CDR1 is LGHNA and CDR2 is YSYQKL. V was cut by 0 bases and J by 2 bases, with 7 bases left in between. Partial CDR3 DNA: TGTGCCAGCAGCCAAGATGTAGGGAACACCGGGCAGCTCTAC. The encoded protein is CASSQDVGNTGQLY. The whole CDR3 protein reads CASSQDVGNTGQLYF.

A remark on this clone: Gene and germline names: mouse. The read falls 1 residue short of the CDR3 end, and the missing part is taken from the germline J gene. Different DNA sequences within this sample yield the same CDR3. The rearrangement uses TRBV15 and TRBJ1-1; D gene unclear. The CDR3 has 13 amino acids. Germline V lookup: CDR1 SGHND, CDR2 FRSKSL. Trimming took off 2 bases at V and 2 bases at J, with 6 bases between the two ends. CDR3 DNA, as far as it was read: TGTGCCAGCAGTTTACAGGCTAACACAGAAGTCTTC. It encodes CASSLQANTEVF. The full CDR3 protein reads CASSLQANTEVFF.

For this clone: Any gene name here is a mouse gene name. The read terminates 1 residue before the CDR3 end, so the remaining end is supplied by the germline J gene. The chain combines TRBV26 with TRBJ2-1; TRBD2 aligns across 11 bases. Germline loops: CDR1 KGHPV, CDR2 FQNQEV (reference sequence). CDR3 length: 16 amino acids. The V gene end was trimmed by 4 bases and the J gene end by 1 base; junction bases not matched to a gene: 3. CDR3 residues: CASSRGLGVNYAEQFF. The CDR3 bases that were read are TGTGCCAGCAGTCGGGGACTGGGGGTCAACTATGCTGAGCAGTTC.

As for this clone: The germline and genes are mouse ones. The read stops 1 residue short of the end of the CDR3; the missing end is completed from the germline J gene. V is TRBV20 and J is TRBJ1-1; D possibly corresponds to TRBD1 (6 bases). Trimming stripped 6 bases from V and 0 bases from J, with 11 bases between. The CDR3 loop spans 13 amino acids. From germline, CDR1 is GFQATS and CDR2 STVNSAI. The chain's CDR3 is CGAGTFPNTEVFF. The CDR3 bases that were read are TGTGGTGCGGGGACATTTCCAAACACAGAAGTCTTC.

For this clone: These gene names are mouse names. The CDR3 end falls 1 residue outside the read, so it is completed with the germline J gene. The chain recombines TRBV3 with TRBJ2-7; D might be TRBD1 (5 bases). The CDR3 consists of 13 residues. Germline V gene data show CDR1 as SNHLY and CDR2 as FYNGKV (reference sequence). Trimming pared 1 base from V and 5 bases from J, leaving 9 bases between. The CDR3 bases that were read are TGTGCCAGCAGCTTAGAACGCAGGGATGAACAGTAC. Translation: CASSLERRDEQY. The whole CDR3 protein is CASSLERRDEQYF.

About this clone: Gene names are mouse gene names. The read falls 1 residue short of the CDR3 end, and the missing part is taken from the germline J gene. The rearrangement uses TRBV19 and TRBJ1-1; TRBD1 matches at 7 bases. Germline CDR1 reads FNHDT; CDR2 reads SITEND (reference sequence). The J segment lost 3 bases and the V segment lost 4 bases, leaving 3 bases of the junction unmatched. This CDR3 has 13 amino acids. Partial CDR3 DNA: TGTGCCAGCAGTTACAGGGGCGACACAGAAGTCTTC. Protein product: CASSYRGDTEVF. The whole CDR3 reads CASSYRGDTEVFF.